Described below is a single TCR beta chain sequence and its context. Deletions cut 5 bases from V and 5 bases from J, with 13 bases between. CDR3 size: 13 residues. Germline V lookup: CDR1 SGHNT, CDR2 YYREEE (reference sequence). This entry is derived from a study of blood T cell repertoires in COVID-19. The wider study: Donors in the United States, Italy and Spain gave samples during acute or convalescent COVID-19. Sources were T cells, B-cell-depleted T cells, or PBMCs; the material itself was cDNA or gDNA.

TCRdb keeps only in-frame clones here, not all; method: immunoSEQ multiplex PCR. The data show around 77,000 clones, 85% to 90% seen once. Sample: peripheral blood. The gene calls are TRBV5-4 and TRBJ2-5; D perhaps matches TRBD2 (5 bases). This sequence was found in a man between 70 and 80 years old with active or convalescent COVID-19. DNA for the CDR3: TGTGCCAGCAGTCAAACTAGTGAGGAGACCCAGTACTTC. This codes for CASSQTSEETQYF.